Listed below are T cell receptor beta chains from one sample, sequenced in a study of early T cells in non-severe SARS-CoV-2 infection. MiXCR, run by TCRdb on the 5' RACE reads, gives a single entry per CDR3 protein. The data show tens of thousands of distinct CDR3 sequences, around 12% seen once. The sample comprised whole blood. These receptors came from an adult who was a healthcare worker with PCR-confirmed SARS-CoV-2 infection or an uninfected control (not recorded which). CDR3s include the opening cysteine and the closing phenylalanine or tryptophan. The order of the fields is V gene, clone size, J gene, CDR3 protein. Part of the rows lack a size; the others show once, few, many or a class for expanded clones.

>TRBV3-1|.|TRBJ2-1
CASSPGWNEQFF
>TRBV7-9|many|TRBJ2-2
CASSLAGELFF
>TRBV30|many|TRBJ2-3
CAWAGTSTDTQYF
>TRBV27|.|TRBJ1-6
CASMPRTSSVGALHF
>TRBV6-2/TRBV6-3|few|TRBJ1-1
CASSYPGTETRF
>TRBV27|many|TRBJ1-2
CASPFRGLYYGYTF
>TRBV9|few|TRBJ1-2
CASSLTEGQEASGYTF
>TRBV5-4|few|TRBJ1-1
CASSGPQAMNTEAFF
>TRBV12-3/TRBV12-4|few|TRBJ1-2
CASSLGQARGSYGYTF
>TRBV7-9|many|TRBJ1-5
CASSDQRTARNQPQHF
>TRBV19|many|TRBJ1-4
CASSIILGTSATNEKLFF
>TRBV6-6|.|TRBJ2-2
CASSSTDTSTGELFF
>TRBV7-9|.|TRBJ2-3
CASSPGTGGTTDTQYF
>TRBV6-2/TRBV6-3|.|TRBJ2-1
CASTSLAGAYNEQFF
>TRBV4-1|many|TRBJ2-3
CASSQGASSTDTQYF
>TRBV9|few|TRBJ1-2
CASSSRQAYRYTF
>TRBV6-5|.|TRBJ1-4
CASSSEQGPEKLFF
>TRBV6-6|many|TRBJ1-3
CASKTGSTGNTIYF
>TRBV7-8|.|TRBJ2-1
CASSLVSGTVGNEQFF
>TRBV7-2|.|TRBJ2-1
CASSLAAGNNEQFF
>TRBV6-5|.|TRBJ2-5
CASSYSTSGGHQETQYF
>TRBV19|few|TRBJ1-5
CASIRPGYNQPQHF
>TRBV2|.|TRBJ2-5
CASTPGEGIQETQYF
>TRBV2|few|TRBJ2-2
CASSELGGVNTGELFF
>TRBV15|few|TRBJ1-4
CATSKAGTGGKKLFF
>TRBV20-1|many|TRBJ2-3
CSARAATDTQYF
>TRBV6-4|.|TRBJ2-1
CASSDGSGGYNEQFF
>TRBV29-1|.|TRBJ1-1
CSVAGPSMNTEAFF
>TRBV18|few|TRBJ1-2
CASSPTRDSEGYTF
>TRBV6-5|.|TRBJ1-4
CASSSQTGAKLFF
>TRBV12-5|few|TRBJ2-7
CASGAEIYEQYF
>TRBV2|few|TRBJ2-7
CASSTGTGKGSSYEQYF
>TRBV20-1|few|TRBJ2-7
CSAVGSGRSSYEQYF
>TRBV6-6|few|TRBJ1-2
CASTVKQGASGYTF
>TRBV3-1|many|TRBJ1-6
CASSHRQGFSSPLHF
>TRBV7-8|many|TRBJ2-1
CASSLIGGSYNEQFF
>TRBV5-5|few|TRBJ2-5
CASSLVGREETQYF
>TRBV4-3|few|TRBJ2-1
CASSQDLDNEQFF
>TRBV9|.|TRBJ2-1
CASSARPSGVLYNEQFF
>TRBV10-3|.|TRBJ1-3
CAISEAFSGNTIYF
>TRBV5-6|.|TRBJ1-1
CASSLVQGVTEAFF
>TRBV10-3|few|TRBJ2-3
CASIAGGSDTQYF
>TRBV19|many|TRBJ1-2
CASSIGQGAVIYGYTF
>TRBV7-6|.|TRBJ2-7
CASSHRGPEQYF
>TRBV7-2|many|TRBJ2-1
CASSTGLAGLNEQFF
>TRBV10-3|.|TRBJ2-3
CAISRGGDLTDTQYF
>TRBV19|many|TRBJ1-5
CASTTGPNQPQHF
>TRBV18|.|TRBJ1-6
CASSPLRAGLGDGSYNSPLHF
>TRBV29-1|.|TRBJ1-2
CSADREGLLNYGYTF